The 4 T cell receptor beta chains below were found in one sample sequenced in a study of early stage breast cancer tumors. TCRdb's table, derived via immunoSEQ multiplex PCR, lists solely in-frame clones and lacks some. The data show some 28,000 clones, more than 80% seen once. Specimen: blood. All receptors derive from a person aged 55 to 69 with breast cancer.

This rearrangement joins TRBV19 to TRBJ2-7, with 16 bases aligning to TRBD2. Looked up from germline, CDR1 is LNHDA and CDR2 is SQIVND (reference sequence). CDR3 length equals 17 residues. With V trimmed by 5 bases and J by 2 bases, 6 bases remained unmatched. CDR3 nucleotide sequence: TGTGCCAGTAGTTTATCGGGACTAGCGGGAGGGCCCTACGAGCAGTACTTC. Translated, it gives CASSLSGLAGGPYEQYF.

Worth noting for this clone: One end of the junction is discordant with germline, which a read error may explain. The DNA of the CDR3 is TGCAGTGCTGGGACTAGCGGGATGTACTTT. This codes for CSAGTSGMYF. The chain combines TRBV20-1 with TRBJ2-3; 13 positions match TRBD2. The CDR3 has 10 residues. Germline CDR1 reads DFQATT; CDR2 reads SNEGSKA (reference sequence).

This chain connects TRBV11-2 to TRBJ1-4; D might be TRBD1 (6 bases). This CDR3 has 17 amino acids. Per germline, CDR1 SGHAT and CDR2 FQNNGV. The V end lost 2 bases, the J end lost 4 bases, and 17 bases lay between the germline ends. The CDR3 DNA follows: TGTGCCAGCAGCTTAAGGCGGGCTCTAGGGGGTAATGAAAAACTGTTTTTT. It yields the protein CASSLRRALGGNEKLFF.

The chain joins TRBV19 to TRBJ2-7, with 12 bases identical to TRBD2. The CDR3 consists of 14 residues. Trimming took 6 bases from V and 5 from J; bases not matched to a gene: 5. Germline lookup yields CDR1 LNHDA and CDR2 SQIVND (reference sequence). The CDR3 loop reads CASSRLAGVHEQYF. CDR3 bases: TGTGCCAGTAGCCGACTAGCGGGAGTCCACGAGCAGTACTTC.